These 9 T cell receptor beta chains were sequenced from one sample in a study of beta chain features in type 1 diabetes. TCRB transcripts that were expressed got sequenced, as all of the isolated RNA had been reverse transcribed. TCRdb keeps only in-frame clones here, not all; method: immunoSEQ multiplex PCR. The table records more than 550,000 clones, 11% to 15% of them present only once. Points from the study as a whole: People with Type 1 diabetes carried modestly yet significantly shorter TCRB CDR3s in all four CD4+ subsets.

Antigens for these TCRs are unknown. The sequenced material came from naive CD4+ T cells from blood. These receptors were obtained from a man between 18 and 29 years old with type 1 diabetes.

The sample holds a few counts of this clone. The chain combines TRBV2 with TRBJ1-6; maybe TRBD1 (5 bases). This CDR3 has 15 amino acids. In germline, CDR1 is SNHLY, CDR2 FYNNEI. Trimming took off 6 bases at V and 8 bases at J, with 17 bases between the two ends. Here the CDR3 reads CASRPGTKVHSPLHF. CDR3 coding DNA: TGTGCCAGCAGACCCGGGACTAAGGTTCATTCACCCCTCCACTTT.

The chain carries TRBV10-3 and TRBJ1-1; D possibly corresponds to TRBD1 (5 bases). The V and J ends lost 6 bases and 3 bases respectively, with 17 bases between them. CDR3 length: 15 residues. The germline V gene has CDR1 ENHRY and CDR2 SYGVKD. Here the CDR3 DNA reads TGTGCCATCAGGGACAAGTTACAGGCGGACACTGAAGCTTTCTTT. It translates to CAIRDKLQADTEAFF.

This clone has only a few counts. This chain joins TRBV6-5 and TRBJ1-1; D call uncertain. The CDR3 covers 11 residues. V lost 9 bases to trimming and J lost 1 base, with 6 bases between them. Germline loops: CDR1 MNHEY, CDR2 SVGAGI. The CDR3 region has the DNA TGTGCCAGTCTCAAGAACACTGAAGCTTTCTTT. Its protein is CASLKNTEAFF.

This clone has just a few counts. The J gene is TRBJ1-5, the V gene TRBV5-4; D is unclear. This CDR3 contains 13 residues. CDR1 and CDR2 (germline): SGHNT, YYREEE (reference sequence). The germline V and J ends were trimmed by 0 bases and 7 bases, with 8 bases remaining between them. CDR3 protein: CASSLDTRQPQHF. The CDR3 DNA follows: TGTGCCAGCAGCTTGGACACCCGGCAGCCCCAGCATTTT.

Only a few counts were recorded for this clone. CDR3 sequence reads: CASSYSGTEVYEQYF. The DNA of the CDR3 is TGTGCCAGCAGTTACTCCGGGACTGAAGTATACGAGCAGTACTTC. The J gene is TRBJ2-7, the V gene TRBV6-5; tentative D call: TRBD2 (6 bases). CDR3 length equals 15 residues. The germline gives CDR1 MNHEY, CDR2 SVGAGI. Trimming stripped 0 bases from V and 4 bases from J, with 13 bases between.

A remark on this clone: The sample carries other DNA sequences with the same CDR3. The V gene is TRBV30, the J gene TRBJ1-5, with unresolved D. CDR1 GTSNPN and CDR2 SVGIG come from the germline V gene (reference sequence). CDR3 length equals 13 residues. V lost 0 bases, J lost 4 bases, and 7 bases lay in between. The CDR3 region has the DNA TGTGCCTGGAGTGTACGGGGAAATCAGCCCCAGCATTTT. It codes for CAWSVRGNQPQHF.

Comment on this clone: This same CDR3 is encoded by further DNA sequences in the sample. This chain joins TRBV7-2 and TRBJ1-5; D not certain. Trimming pared 2 bases from V and 1 base from J, leaving 3 bases between. Germline V gives CDR1 SGHTA, CDR2 FQGNSA. The CDR3 sequence is 13 residues long. The CDR3 DNA reads TGTGCCAGCAGCTTAACGAGCAATCAGCCCCAGCATTTT. Translation: CASSLTSNQPQHF.

The CDR3 DNA reads as TGTGCCAGCAGCTTAGTCGGGGCGAGTGAGCAGTTCTTC. This codes for CASSLVGASEQFF. This rearrangement joins TRBV7-9 to TRBJ2-1, with D possibly called TRBD1 or TRBD2 (5 bases each). The CDR3 is 13 residues long. The V gene lost 1 base and the J gene lost 9 bases, with 10 bases spanning the gap. CDR1 is SEHNR, CDR2 FQNEAQ, per germline (reference sequence).

This clone came up a few times. The rearrangement uses TRBV7-2 and TRBJ1-1, with D possibly TRBD1 on 5 matching bases. The CDR3 extends over 15 amino acids. Between the trimmed V and J ends, which lost 2 bases and 1 base, there was a span of 11 bases. Germline V gives CDR1 SGHTA, CDR2 FQGNSA. CDR3 residues: CASSLWQGRNTEAFF. The CDR3 bases are TGTGCCAGCAGCTTATGGCAGGGTAGGAACACTGAAGCTTTCTTT. The full variable domain, completed using reference TRBV7-2 and TRBJ1-1, is GAGVSQSPSNKVTEKGKDVELRCDPISGHTALYWYRQSLGQGLEFLIYFQGNSAPDKSGLPSDRFSAERTGGSVSTLTIQRTQQEDSAVYLCASSLWQGRNTEAFFGQGTRLTVV.